This T cell receptor beta chain was captured in a study of neurological immune-mediated disorders. This clonotype occurred many times. What it binds is not known. Regarding the study as a whole: None of the CDR3 amino acid sequences of expanded clones were shared across subjects, and this suggested private repertoires in all groups. The highest TCR clonal expansion occurred in HTLV-1-associated myelopathy; multiple sclerosis fell below healthy controls.

The V gene end was trimmed by 6 bases and the J gene end by 2 bases; junction bases not matched to a gene: 5. CDR3 length: 14 amino acids. Germline assignment: CDR1 MNHNS and CDR2 SASEGT. The yield of each sequencing run was over 160 million TCR-beta sequences from 15-18 subjects. TCRdb re-called the 5' RACE reads through MiXCR, storing one row per CDR3 protein. The table records about 45,000 distinct CDR3 sequences, 20% to 25% of them present only once. Sample time point: technical triplicate 3. J is TRBJ2-3 and V is TRBV6-1, with 7 bases fitting TRBD1. The sample taken for sequencing was PBMCs. The TCR sequence derives from a man between 60 and 75 years old with HTLV-1-associated myelopathy (HAM/TSP). The CDR3 DNA follows: TGTGCCAGCAGCCCGGGACAGCTCACAGATACGCAGTATTTT. It translates to CASSPGQLTDTQYF.